This TCR beta chain came from a study of cytomegalovirus exposure and HLA in healthy donors. Study-wide results and limits: In an earlier analysis, in some 500 donors, most V segments appeared productive either ~87% or ~30% of the time. Some highly shared sequence variants likely arose as a pipeline artifact.

Points on this clone: The antigen remains undetermined.

This CDR3 is 15 amino acids long. CDR1 and CDR2 from the germline V gene are MNHEY and SMNVEV (reference sequence). The V segment lost 7 bases and the J segment 0 bases; nucleotides outside the gene matches: 5. PCR involved 60 Vbeta and 13 Jbeta primers. Some clones are missing from TCRdb's copy, which holds only in-frame ones; the method was immunoSEQ multiplex PCR. This sample has 170,000 or so clones, with 80% to 85% found just once. Sequenced: PBMCs. The clonotype comes from a boy between 2 and 10 years old in good health and CMV-seronegative. The chain uses TRBV27 and TRBJ2-1, with TRBD1 identical over 8 bases. As DNA, the CDR3 is TGTGCCAGCACCCTAACAGGGGGCTCCTACAATGAGCAGTTCTTC. This codes for CASTLTGGSYNEQFF.